One sample yielded the 17 T cell receptor beta chains listed below, sequenced in a study of cytomegalovirus exposure and HLA in healthy donors. The PCR made use of 60 Vbeta and 13 Jbeta primers. The protocol was immunoSEQ multiplex PCR, while the TCRdb copy is restricted to in-frame clones and leaves out a portion. The data contain over 150,000 clones, 68% of them singletons. Sequencing used PBMCs. The receptors were gathered from a woman aged 40 to 50 in good health and CMV-seropositive.

The J gene is TRBJ1-6, the V gene TRBV7-3; 10 bases are a match to TRBD1. CDR3 length: 15 residues. Germline V gene data show CDR1 as SGHTA and CDR2 as FQGTGA. V trimming: 4 bases; J trimming: 9 bases; junction bases outside the gene matches: 6. The CDR3, as DNA: TGTGCCAGCAGCTCAGACGGGACAGGGGCTTCACCCCTCCACTTT. Its protein product is CASSSDGTGASPLHF.

The chain uses TRBV7-2 and TRBJ2-7; 8 positions agree with TRBD2. Germline CDR1 and CDR2: SGHTA and FQGNSA. The CDR3 is 12 amino acids. V trimming: 7 bases; J trimming: 7 bases; junction bases outside the gene matches: 6. The CDR3 is CASTRPGGEQYF. The CDR3 DNA reads as TGTGCCAGCACTCGGCCGGGAGGGGAGCAGTACTTC.

This chain connects TRBV5-1 to TRBJ1-5, with 7 bases identical to TRBD1. The germline CDR1 and CDR2 sequences are SGHRS and YFSETQ. J lost 0 bases, V lost 5 bases, and 11 bases had no gene match. This CDR3 is 17 amino acids long. The CDR3 DNA sequence: TGCGCCAGCAGACCCGGGACAGAGAGTTATAGCAATCAGCCCCAGCATTTT. Translated, it gives CASRPGTESYSNQPQHF.

CDR3 region: CASLAGHSGNTIYF. In nucleotides, the CDR3 is TGTGCCAGCTTGGCAGGCCACTCTGGAAACACCATATATTTT. The chain couples TRBV18 to TRBJ1-3; D uncertain. The CDR3 extends over 14 amino acids. The germline V gene encodes CDR1 KGHSH and CDR2 LQKENI. Trimming removed 7 bases at V and 0 bases at J, with 10 bases between.

The chain couples TRBV2 to TRBJ2-5; D not resolved. The DNA end favors TRBJ2-7, so the J call may be wrong. The CDR3 has 11 residues. CDR1 SNHLY and CDR2 FYNNEI come from the germline V gene. The CDR3 sequence: CASSEAYEQYF. The DNA of the CDR3 is TGTGCCAGCAGTGAAGCCTACGAGCAGTACTTC.

The rearrangement uses TRBV7-2 and TRBJ1-3; D gene uncertain. Germline CDR1 reads SGHTA; CDR2 reads FQGNSA. The CDR3 is made up of 13 amino acids. Trimming removed 6 bases from V and 3 bases from J, with 9 bases in between. In DNA, the CDR3 is TGTGCCAGCAGTGCTAAGAATGGAAACACCATATATTTT. It is translated as CASSAKNGNTIYF.

The rearrangement links TRBV6-9 to TRBJ2-1; the match to TRBD2 covers 8 bases. Trimming cost V 3 bases and J 5 bases; bases outside gene matches: 9. The CDR3 extends over 16 amino acids. CDR1 is MNHGY, CDR2 SVAAGI, per germline. CDR3 coding DNA: TGTGCCAGCAGTTACCCTGAAGCGGGAGCCCACAATGAGCAGTTCTTC. Translated, it gives CASSYPEAGAHNEQFF.

The gene calls are TRBV19 and TRBJ2-2, with 7 bases fitting TRBD2. This CDR3 is 16 amino acids long. In germline, CDR1 is LNHDA, CDR2 SQIVND (reference sequence). With V trimmed by 5 bases and J by 5 bases, 11 bases remained unmatched. CDR3 sequence reads: CASSPPGLVGTGELFF. The CDR3 DNA reads as TGTGCCAGTAGTCCCCCCGGACTAGTAGGAACCGGGGAGCTGTTTTTT.

This chain links TRBV7-2 with TRBJ1-2; D unclear. Between the trimmed V and J ends, which lost 1 base and 6 bases, there was a span of 12 bases. The CDR3 contains 14 residues. From germline, CDR1 is SGHTA and CDR2 FQGNSA. DNA of the CDR3: TGTGCCAGCAGCTTAGGGGGAGGGCAGGATGGCTACACCTTC. Encoded protein: CASSLGGGQDGYTF. The whole variable domain, filled in from reference TRBV7-2 and TRBJ1-2, reads GAGVSQSPSNKVTEKGKDVELRCDPISGHTALYWYRQSLGQGLEFLIYFQGNSAPDKSGLPSDRFSAERTGGSVSTLTIQRTQQEDSAVYLCASSLGGGQDGYTFGSGTRLTVV.

The J gene is TRBJ1-2, the V gene TRBV9; 8 bases are a match to TRBD1. CDR1 is SGDLS, CDR2 YYNGEE, per germline. The CDR3 runs to 17 residues. J lost 1 base, V lost 0 bases, and 8 bases had no gene match. The CDR3 nucleotides read TGTGCCAGCAGCGTAGCCGCCCAACAGGGGGTTAACTATGGCTACACCTTC. Amino acid sequence: CASSVAAQQGVNYGYTF.

The chain recombines TRBV6-5 with TRBJ1-6, with D unclear. The V and J ends lost 4 bases and 7 bases respectively, with 8 bases between them. The germline V gene encodes CDR1 MNHEY and CDR2 SVGAGI. This CDR3 is built from 13 residues. As DNA, the CDR3 is TGTGCCAGCAGTTCGACAATCAATTCACCCCTCCACTTT. Translating it yields CASSSTINSPLHF.

The chain carries TRBV7-2 and TRBJ1-1; D perhaps matches TRBD1 (6 bases). The CDR3 extends over 13 amino acids. CDR1 is SGHTA, CDR2 FQGNSA, per germline. V shed 8 bases and J shed 7 bases, with 17 bases lying between them. The DNA of the CDR3 is TGTGCCAGCTCTGGCAGGGGCGGGGGTGAAGCTTTCTTT. The encoded protein is CASSGRGGGEAFF.

The chain employs TRBV5-6 and TRBJ1-2; TRBD1 agrees at 7 bases. Losses at the gene ends were 4 bases for V and 4 bases for J; bases not matched to a gene: 4. CDR1 is SGHDT and CDR2 is YYEEEE in the germline V gene. The CDR3 runs 13 residues. Here the CDR3 reads CASSRGTVYGYTF. Written as DNA, the CDR3 is TGTGCCAGCAGCCGCGGGACAGTCTATGGCTACACCTTC.

As regards this clone: Mismatch with germline at one junction end may stem from a read error. The chain carries TRBV7-7 and TRBJ2-3; D is possibly TRBD1 (5 bases). Per the germline V gene, CDR1 is SSHAT and CDR2 is FNYEAQ (reference sequence). CDR3 size: 15 residues. CDR3 in amino acids: CASSPGITSTDTQYF. The DNA for the CDR3 is TGTGCTAGCAGCCCAGGGATTACTAGCACAGATACGCAGTATTTT.

The chain couples TRBV4-3 to TRBJ2-7, with 12 bases fitting TRBD1. Germline lookup yields CDR1 LGHNA and CDR2 YSLEER. This CDR3 comprises 15 residues. Trimming removed 3 bases from V and 4 bases from J; junction bases left unmatched: 4. The CDR3 DNA reads TGCGCCAGCAGCCAGGGACAGGGGGCAGGTTACGAGCAGTACTTC. Translating it yields CASSQGQGAGYEQYF.

This chain uses TRBV28 with TRBJ2-5; 8 nucleotides match TRBD1. The end of the DNA aligns better with TRBJ2-7, so the J call may be wrong. CDR1 is MDHEN, CDR2 SYDVKM, per germline. CDR3 length: 15 amino acids. The CDR3 region has the DNA TGTGCCAGCAGAGAAGCGGCAGGGGGCCCCTACGAGCAGTACTTC. Translation gives CASREAAGGPYEQYF.

This chain joins TRBV7-9 and TRBJ2-7; 10 bases align to TRBD1. Germline assignment: CDR1 SEHNR and CDR2 FQNEAQ (reference sequence). The CDR3 totals 15 residues. Losses at the gene ends were 0 bases for V and 6 bases for J; bases not matched to a gene: 5. In DNA, the CDR3 is TGTGCCAGCAGCTTAGCCGGGACAGGGGCATCCGAGCAGTACTTC. Amino acid sequence: CASSLAGTGASEQYF.